What follows is one T cell receptor beta chain and its context. Its antigen is not identified. Investigators reverse transcribed all isolated RNA, so they sequenced expressed TCRB transcripts. The assay was immunoSEQ multiplex PCR, and TCRdb's table has in-frame clones only and misses some. The sample records roughly 14,000 clones, over 60% being singletons. The sample originates from a study of beta chain features in type 1 diabetes. Study-wide findings and caveats: Within each of all four CD4+ subsets, Type 1 diabetes patients had TCRB CDR3s that were moderately but significantly shorter.

V was cut by 3 bases and J by 6 bases, with 9 bases left in between. CDR3 length: 12 amino acids. CDR1 and CDR2 from the germline V gene are SGHNT and YENEEA. Researchers reported sorting CD4+ naive, central memory, regulatory and stem cell-like memory cells via CD45RO/CCR7/CD25/CD127/CD95/CD27. V usage is TRBV11-3 and J usage is TRBJ2-7; perhaps TRBD2 as D (5 bases). Sequencing used stem cell memory CD4+ T cells from blood. The source is a woman between 18 and 29 years old with type 1 diabetes. The CDR3 DNA follows: TGTGCCAGCAGCTTTGGCGGGCTCGAGCAGTACTTC. Translation: CASSFGGLEQYF.